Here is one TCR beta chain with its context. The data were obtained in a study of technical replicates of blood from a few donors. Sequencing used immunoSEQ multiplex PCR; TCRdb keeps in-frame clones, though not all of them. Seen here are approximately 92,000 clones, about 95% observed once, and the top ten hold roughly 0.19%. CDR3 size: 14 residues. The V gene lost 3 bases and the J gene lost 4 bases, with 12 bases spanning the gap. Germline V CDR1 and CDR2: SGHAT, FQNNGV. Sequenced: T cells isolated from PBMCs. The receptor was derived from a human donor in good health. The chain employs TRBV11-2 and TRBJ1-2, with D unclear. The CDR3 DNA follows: TGTGCCAGCAGCTTCCAGGCAGTACCCTATGGCTACACCTTC. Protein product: CASSFQAVPYGYTF.